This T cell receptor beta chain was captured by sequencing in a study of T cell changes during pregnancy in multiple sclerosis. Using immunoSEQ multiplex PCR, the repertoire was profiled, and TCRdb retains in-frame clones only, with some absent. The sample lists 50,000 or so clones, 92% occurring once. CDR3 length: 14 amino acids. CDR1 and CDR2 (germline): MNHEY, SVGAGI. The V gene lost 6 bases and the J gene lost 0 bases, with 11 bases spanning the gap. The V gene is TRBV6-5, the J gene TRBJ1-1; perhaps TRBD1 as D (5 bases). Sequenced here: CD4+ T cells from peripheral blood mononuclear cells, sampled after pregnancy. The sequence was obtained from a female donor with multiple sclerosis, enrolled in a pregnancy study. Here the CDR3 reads CASRRQPMNTEAFF. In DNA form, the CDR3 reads TGTGCCAGCAGGAGACAGCCCATGAACACTGAAGCTTTCTTT.